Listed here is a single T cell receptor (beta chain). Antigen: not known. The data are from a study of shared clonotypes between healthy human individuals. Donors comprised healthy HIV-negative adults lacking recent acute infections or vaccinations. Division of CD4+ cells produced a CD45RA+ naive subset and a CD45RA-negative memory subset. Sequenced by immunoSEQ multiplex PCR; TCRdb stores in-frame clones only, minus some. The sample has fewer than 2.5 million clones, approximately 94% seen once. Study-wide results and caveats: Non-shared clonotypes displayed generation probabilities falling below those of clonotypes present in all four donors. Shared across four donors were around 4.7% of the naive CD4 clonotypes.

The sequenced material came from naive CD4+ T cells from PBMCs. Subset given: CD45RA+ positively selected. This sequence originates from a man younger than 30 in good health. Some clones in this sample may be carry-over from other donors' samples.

The DNA for the CDR3 is TGCGCCAGCAGGAATGGACCGATCGGTACAGATACGCAGTATTTT. Its translation is CASRNGPIGTDTQYF. This chain uses TRBV5-1 with TRBJ2-3, with D unclear. V shed 5 bases and J shed 3 bases, with 16 bases lying between them. The CDR3 length is 15 residues. Per germline, CDR1 SGHRS and CDR2 YFSETQ.